What follows is one T cell receptor (beta chain) and its context. This sample was included in a study of blood T cell repertoires in COVID-19. J gave up 2 bases and V 3 bases, and 2 bases lay outside the gene matches. Germline V gene data show CDR1 as DFQATT and CDR2 as SNEGSKA (reference sequence). The CDR3 consists of 15 residues. Original methodology: Nucleated cell number was recorded as an estimate derived from reference gene primer amplification. Using immunoSEQ multiplex PCR, the repertoire was profiled, and TCRdb retains in-frame clones only, with some absent. V, J and clone size are those of that table, while D and trimming were read from the DNA. This sample has around 61,000 clones, with roughly 89% found just once.

Sequencing was performed on peripheral blood. J is TRBJ2-7 and V is TRBV20-1; 15 bases agree with TRBD2. The sequence came from a woman aged 55-75 years with COVID-19, enrolled during active disease. Written as DNA, the CDR3 is TGCAGTGCTAGTGGACTAGCGGGAGGGCCCTACGAGCAGTACTTC. Translating gives CSASGLAGGPYEQYF.